The next 21 T cell receptor beta chains were all read from a single sample in a study of blood T cell repertoires in COVID-19. Method: immunoSEQ multiplex PCR; TCRdb's copy keeps in-frame clones and lacks some. The table includes approximately 150,000 clones, around 90% detected once. The sample was peripheral blood. These receptors came from a woman in her fifties or sixties who had recovered from COVID-19.

V and J are TRBV9 and TRBJ1-2, with 7 bases identical to TRBD1. Germline assignment: CDR1 SGDLS and CDR2 YYNGEE. This CDR3 is built from 14 residues. J was trimmed by 2 bases and V by 4 bases; bases with no gene match: 5. CDR3 sequence (DNA): TGTGCCAGCAGCCAACAGGGGCTAAACTATGGCTACACCTTC. Encoded protein: CASSQQGLNYGYTF.

The V call is TRBV10-3, the J call TRBJ1-3; 9 nucleotides match TRBD1. Germline-derived CDR1 and CDR2 are ENHRY and SYGVKD. J lost 4 bases, V lost 6 bases, and 4 bases had no gene match. This CDR3 has 14 residues. The chain's CDR3 is CAISGTGIGNTIYF. The CDR3 coding sequence is TGTGCCATCAGCGGGACAGGGATCGGAAACACCATATATTTT.

The chain has TRBV30 and TRBJ1-5; 8 nucleotides line up with TRBD1. The CDR3 totals 15 residues. The V gene end was trimmed by 4 bases and the J gene end by 4 bases; junction bases not matched to a gene: 9. Germline V lookup: CDR1 GTSNPN, CDR2 SVGIG (reference sequence). The CDR3, as DNA: TGTGCCTGGAACCCCCGGGACAGGATGAATCAGCCCCAGCATTTT. It yields the protein CAWNPRDRMNQPQHF.

V and J are TRBV20-1 and TRBJ1-6, with TRBD1 as a possible D gene (5 bases). This CDR3 region has 14 residues. The V gene's germline CDR1 is DFQATT and CDR2 SNEGSKA (reference sequence). Trimming shortened V by 3 bases and J by 10 bases, and 16 bases separated the two germline ends. Written as DNA, the CDR3 is TGCAGTGCTAGTCGTCAGGGATCGAACTCACCCCTCCACTTT. As protein: CSASRQGSNSPLHF.

The genes are TRBV4-3 and TRBJ2-2, with TRBD2 matching over 9 bases. The germline gives CDR1 LGHNA, CDR2 YSLEER. The junction had 3 bases not matched to a gene; V was cut back by 4 bases and J by 6 bases. This CDR3 spans 14 amino acids. The chain's CDR3 is CASSLGLAPGELFF. Here the CDR3 DNA reads TGCGCCAGCAGCCTAGGACTAGCGCCCGGGGAGCTGTTTTTT.

In this sample, this clone turned up once. V and J are TRBV5-1 and TRBJ1-4; TRBD1 is a possible D gene (5 bases). CDR1 is SGHRS and CDR2 is YFSETQ in the germline V gene. The CDR3 sequence is 16 residues long. V lost 4 bases and J 2 bases, leaving 15 bases between the germline ends. Here the CDR3 reads CASSTQGTSTNEKLFF. CDR3 DNA: TGCGCCAGCAGCACGCAGGGCACGAGCACTAATGAAAAACTGTTTTTT.

The chain has TRBV2 and TRBJ1-2; 7 nucleotides line up with TRBD1. The trim removed 2 bases at V and 4 bases at J, leaving 4 bases unmatched. This CDR3 is 14 amino acids long. Germline assignment: CDR1 SNHLY and CDR2 FYNNEI. The CDR3 region has the DNA TGTGCCAGCAGTGAACCGCGGGACAGCTATGGCTACACCTTC. It codes for CASSEPRDSYGYTF.

The rearrangement links TRBV30 to TRBJ2-3, with D possibly being TRBD2 (6 bases). V was trimmed by 8 bases and J by 2 bases, leaving 17 bases between them. Germline V lookup: CDR1 GTSNPN, CDR2 SVGIG (reference sequence). CDR3 size: 14 residues. Here the CDR3 DNA reads TGTGCCGGGACCCGCGGGACCCCCACAGATACGCAGTATTTT. It specifies CAGTRGTPTDTQYF.

This chain connects TRBV5-8 to TRBJ1-5; TRBD1 matches 12 bases. Germline CDR1 is SGHTS and CDR2 is YDEGEE. The CDR3 length is 14 residues. J lost 9 bases, V lost 4 bases, and 5 bases had no gene match. The CDR3 DNA sequence: TGTGCCAGCAGCAGGGGACAGGGGGCGAGGCCCCAGCATTTT. This gives the protein CASSRGQGARPQHF.

J is TRBJ2-1 and V is TRBV10-3, with D possibly matching TRBD1 (5 bases). CDR1 is ENHRY, CDR2 SYGVKD, per germline. V was clipped by 5 bases and J by 5 bases, with 19 bases between them. The CDR3 contains 16 residues. The CDR3, as DNA: TGTGCCATCAGTAAAGGGGCCGGCTTACCAAACAATGAGCAGTTCTTC. This sequence encodes CAISKGAGLPNNEQFF.

The genes are TRBV2 and TRBJ2-5; no reliable D call. The CDR3 length is 17 residues. Germline CDR1 reads SNHLY; CDR2 reads FYNNEI. V was pared by 9 bases and J by 0 bases, with 23 bases between. The CDR3 bases are TGTGCCAGTCCGGAAAATCGCGGTGGCGGTGACCAAGAGACCCAGTACTTC. Its protein product is CASPENRGGGDQETQYF.

V gene TRBV7-9 combines with J gene TRBJ1-2; unclear D gene. The CDR3 loop spans 13 amino acids. The V end was cut by 6 bases, the J end by 5 bases, with 13 bases between. The germline CDR1 and CDR2 sequences are SEHNR and FQNEAQ (reference sequence). The CDR3 bases are TGTGCCAGCAGTCCCCTAACCGAGTATGGCTACACCTTC. Translated, it gives CASSPLTEYGYTF. Combining the CDR3 with reference TRBV7-9 and TRBJ1-2 gives the whole variable domain DTGVSQNPRHKITKRGQNVTFRCDPISEHNRLYWYRQTLGQGPEFLTYFQNEAQLEKSRLLSDRFSAERPKGSFSTLEIQRTEQGDSAMYLCASSPLTEYGYTFGSGTRLTVV.

The CDR3 reads CASSARQLSDTQYF. CDR3 coding DNA: TGTGCCAGCAGCGCTAGACAGCTCTCAGATACGCAGTATTTT. This chain connects TRBV9 to TRBJ2-3; tentatively, D is TRBD1 (5 bases). Germline CDR1 and CDR2: SGDLS and YYNGEE. Trimming removed 3 bases from V and 4 bases from J, with 12 bases in between. CDR3 length: 14 amino acids.

The gene calls are TRBV28 and TRBJ1-4, with TRBD1 identical over 12 bases. V lost 6 bases, J lost 3 bases, and 20 bases stayed unmatched. Germline V gives CDR1 MDHEN, CDR2 SYDVKM. This CDR3 comprises 21 residues. CDR3: CASRPIWGTGTGGLANEKLFF. CDR3 coding DNA: TGTGCCAGCAGACCTATTTGGGGAACCGGGACAGGGGGCTTGGCTAATGAAAAACTGTTTTTT.

V is TRBV18 and J is TRBJ1-1; D unclear. CDR3 size: 12 residues. The germline V gene has CDR1 KGHSH and CDR2 LQKENI. V gave up 2 bases and J gave up 8 bases, with 9 bases separating them. The CDR3 reads CASSPWAGEAFF. DNA of the CDR3: TGTGCCAGCTCACCATGGGCGGGAGAAGCTTTCTTT.

The rearrangement joins TRBV5-1 to TRBJ2-5; 9 bases match TRBD2. After removal of 2 bases from V and 4 bases from J, the junction contained 9 bases not matched to a gene. CDR1 is SGHRS and CDR2 is YFSETQ in the germline V gene. This CDR3 is built from 16 residues. Here the CDR3 DNA reads TGCGCCAGCAGCTTTACCGGGACTAGCAGGGGAGAGACCCAGTACTTC. Translation gives CASSFTGTSRGETQYF.

The chain carries TRBV5-1 and TRBJ1-2, with TRBD1 matching over 8 bases. Germline loops: CDR1 SGHRS, CDR2 YFSETQ. Trimming at V came to 0 bases and at J to 6 bases, leaving 7 bases not matched to a gene. The CDR3 has 15 residues. The CDR3 nucleotides read TGCGCCAGCAGCTTGGCGATTGGACAGGGAGATGGCTACACCTTC. Translation: CASSLAIGQGDGYTF.

The V and J genes are TRBV10-2 and TRBJ2-5, with 7 bases matching TRBD1. V lost 8 bases to trimming and J lost 5 bases; unmatched junction nucleotides: 11. The CDR3 consists of 14 residues. Germline CDR1 and CDR2: WSHSY and SAAADI. The CDR3 loop reads CASSRGWQGETQYF. CDR3 DNA: TGCGCCAGCTCCAGGGGGTGGCAGGGGGAGACCCAGTACTTC.

The rearrangement joins TRBV4-3 to TRBJ2-5; a possible D gene is TRBD2 (5 bases). The CDR3 is 13 amino acids. Germline values: CDR1 LGHNA, CDR2 YSLEER. Trimming pared 4 bases from V and 4 bases from J, leaving 10 bases between. The CDR3 DNA reads as TGCGCCAGCAGCCGGACTCGAGGAGAGACCCAGTACTTC. Encoded protein: CASSRTRGETQYF.

V usage is TRBV5-1 and J usage is TRBJ1-2; 8 positions match TRBD1. The V and J ends lost 0 bases and 5 bases, in that order; junction bases with no gene match: 3. The germline gives CDR1 SGHRS, CDR2 YFSETQ. The CDR3 covers 14 residues. CDR3 sequence (DNA): TGCGCCAGCAGCTTGGCGCAGGGGGCATATGGCTACACCTTC. Its translation is CASSLAQGAYGYTF.

The chain employs TRBV20-1 and TRBJ2-5; the match to TRBD2 covers 10 bases. From germline, CDR1 is DFQATT and CDR2 SNEGSKA (reference sequence). The ends lost 3 bases at V and 8 bases at J; junction bases unmatched: 15. This CDR3 region has 16 residues. The chain's CDR3 is CSASATSGAAGGTQYF. The CDR3 DNA is TGCAGTGCTAGTGCTACTAGCGGGGCCGCAGGGGGAACCCAGTACTTC.